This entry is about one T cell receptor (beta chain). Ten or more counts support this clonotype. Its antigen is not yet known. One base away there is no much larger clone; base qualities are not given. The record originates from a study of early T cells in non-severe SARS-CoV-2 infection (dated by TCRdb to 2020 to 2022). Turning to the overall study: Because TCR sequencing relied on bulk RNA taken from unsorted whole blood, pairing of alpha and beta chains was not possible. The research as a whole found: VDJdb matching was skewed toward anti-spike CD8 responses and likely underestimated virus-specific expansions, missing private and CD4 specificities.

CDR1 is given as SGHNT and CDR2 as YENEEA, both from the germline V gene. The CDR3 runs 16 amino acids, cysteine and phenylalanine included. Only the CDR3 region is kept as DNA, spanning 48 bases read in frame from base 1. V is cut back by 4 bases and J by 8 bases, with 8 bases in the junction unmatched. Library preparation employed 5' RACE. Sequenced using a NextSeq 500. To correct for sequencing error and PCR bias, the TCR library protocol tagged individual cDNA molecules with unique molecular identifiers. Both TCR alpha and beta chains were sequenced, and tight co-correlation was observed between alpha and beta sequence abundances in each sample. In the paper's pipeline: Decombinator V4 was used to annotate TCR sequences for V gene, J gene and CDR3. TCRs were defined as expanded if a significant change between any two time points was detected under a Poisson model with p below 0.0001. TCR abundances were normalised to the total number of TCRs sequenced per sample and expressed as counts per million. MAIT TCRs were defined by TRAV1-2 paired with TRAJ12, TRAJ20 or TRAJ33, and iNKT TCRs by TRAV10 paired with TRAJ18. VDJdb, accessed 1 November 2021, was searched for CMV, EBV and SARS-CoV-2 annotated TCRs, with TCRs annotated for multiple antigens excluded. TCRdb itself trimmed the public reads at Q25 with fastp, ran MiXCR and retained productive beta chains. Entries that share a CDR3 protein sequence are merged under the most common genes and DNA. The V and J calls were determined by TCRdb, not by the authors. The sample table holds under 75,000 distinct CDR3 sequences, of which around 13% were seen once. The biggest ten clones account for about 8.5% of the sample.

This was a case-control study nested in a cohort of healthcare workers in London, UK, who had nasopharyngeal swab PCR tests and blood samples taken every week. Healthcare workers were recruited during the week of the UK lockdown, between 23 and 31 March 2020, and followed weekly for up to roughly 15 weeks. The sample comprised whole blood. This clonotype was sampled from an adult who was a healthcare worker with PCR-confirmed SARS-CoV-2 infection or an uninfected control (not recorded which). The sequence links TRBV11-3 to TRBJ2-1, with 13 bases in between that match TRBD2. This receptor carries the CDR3 CASSSTSGRAGDEQFF. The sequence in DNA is TGTGCCAGCAGCTCCACTAGCGGGAGGGCCGGCGATGAGCAGTTCTTC.